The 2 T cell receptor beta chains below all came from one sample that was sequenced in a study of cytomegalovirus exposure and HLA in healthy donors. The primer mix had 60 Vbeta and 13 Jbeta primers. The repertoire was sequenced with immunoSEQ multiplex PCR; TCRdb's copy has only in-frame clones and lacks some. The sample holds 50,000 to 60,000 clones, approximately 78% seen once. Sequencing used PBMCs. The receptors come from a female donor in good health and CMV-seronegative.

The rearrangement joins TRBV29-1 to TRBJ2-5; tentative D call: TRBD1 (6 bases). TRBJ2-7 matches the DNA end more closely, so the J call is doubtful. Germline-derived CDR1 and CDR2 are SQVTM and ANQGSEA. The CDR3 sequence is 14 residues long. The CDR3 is CSVKQGLSSYEQYF. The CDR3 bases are TGCAGCGTGAAACAGGGTTTATCCTCCTACGAGCAGTACTTC.

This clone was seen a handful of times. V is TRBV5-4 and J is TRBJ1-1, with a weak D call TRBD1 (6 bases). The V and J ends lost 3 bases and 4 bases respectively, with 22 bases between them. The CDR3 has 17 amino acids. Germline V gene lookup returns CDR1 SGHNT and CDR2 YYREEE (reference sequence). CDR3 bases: TGTGCCAGCAGCTCCGTTCAGGGGTCGGGTAAAGGCACTGAAGCTTTCTTT. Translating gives CASSSVQGSGKGTEAFF.